This entry lists 2 T cell receptor beta chains sequenced from one sample in a study of control samples from healthy donors and cancer patients. Sequencing was performed with immunoSEQ multiplex PCR; in TCRdb, only in-frame clones are kept and a portion is missing. The sample shows 120,000 or so clones, almost 95% of them seen only once. The sample comprised PBMCs. These receptors were obtained from a man aged 80 or over with head and neck cancer.

The V gene is TRBV9, the J gene TRBJ1-2; unclear D gene. Germline CDR1 SGDLS, CDR2 YYNGEE. The CDR3 loop spans 12 amino acids. The V gene lost 3 bases and the J gene lost 4 bases, with 7 bases spanning the gap. CDR3 region: CASSADFYGYTF. CDR3 nucleotides: TGTGCCAGCAGCGCGGACTTCTATGGCTACACCTTC.

V is TRBV5-6 and J is TRBJ2-3; 7 bases line up with TRBD2. J was trimmed by 2 bases and V by 3 bases; bases with no gene match: 9. This CDR3 region has 16 residues. The germline V gene encodes CDR1 SGHDT and CDR2 YYEEEE. The CDR3 spells CASSSRRGLPTDTQYF. The CDR3 region has the DNA TGTGCCAGCAGCTCCCGAAGGGGACTACCCACAGATACGCAGTATTTT.